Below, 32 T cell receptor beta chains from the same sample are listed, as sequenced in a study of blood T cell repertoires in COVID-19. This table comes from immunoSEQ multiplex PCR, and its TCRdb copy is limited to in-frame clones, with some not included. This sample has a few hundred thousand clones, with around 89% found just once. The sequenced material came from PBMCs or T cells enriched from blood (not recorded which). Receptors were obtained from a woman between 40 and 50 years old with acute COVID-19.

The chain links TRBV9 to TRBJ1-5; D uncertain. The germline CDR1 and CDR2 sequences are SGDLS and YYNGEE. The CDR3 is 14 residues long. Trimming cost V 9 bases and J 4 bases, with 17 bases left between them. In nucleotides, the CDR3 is TGTGCCACCTCAACGGGGTATAGGAATCAGCCCCAGCATTTT. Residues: CATSTGYRNQPQHF.

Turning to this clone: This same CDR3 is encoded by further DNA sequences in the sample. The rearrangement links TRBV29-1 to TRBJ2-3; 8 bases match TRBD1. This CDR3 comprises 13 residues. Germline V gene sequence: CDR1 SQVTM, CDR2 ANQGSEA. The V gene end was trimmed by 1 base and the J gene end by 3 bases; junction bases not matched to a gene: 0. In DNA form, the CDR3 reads TGCAGCGTTGAAGGGACAGGGACAGATACGCAGTATTTT. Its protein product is CSVEGTGTDTQYF.

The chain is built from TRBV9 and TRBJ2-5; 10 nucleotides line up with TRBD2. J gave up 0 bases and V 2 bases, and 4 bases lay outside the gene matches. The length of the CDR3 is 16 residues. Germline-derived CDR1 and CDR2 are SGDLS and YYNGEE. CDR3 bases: TGTGCCAGCAGCGTCGGGACTAGCGTGTACCAAGAGACCCAGTACTTC. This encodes CASSVGTSVYQETQYF.

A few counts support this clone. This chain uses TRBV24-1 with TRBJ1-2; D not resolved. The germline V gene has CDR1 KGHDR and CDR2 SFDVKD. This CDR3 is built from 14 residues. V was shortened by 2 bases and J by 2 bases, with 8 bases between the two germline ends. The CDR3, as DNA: TGTGCCACCAGTGATTATTTGAGGAACTATGGCTACACCTTC. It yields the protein CATSDYLRNYGYTF.

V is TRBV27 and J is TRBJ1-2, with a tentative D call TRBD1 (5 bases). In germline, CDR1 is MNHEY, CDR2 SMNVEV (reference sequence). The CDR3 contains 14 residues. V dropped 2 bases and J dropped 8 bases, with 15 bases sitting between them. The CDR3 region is CASSLGREAGGYTF. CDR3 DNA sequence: TGTGCCAGCAGTTTAGGCAGGGAGGCCGGCGGCTACACCTTC.

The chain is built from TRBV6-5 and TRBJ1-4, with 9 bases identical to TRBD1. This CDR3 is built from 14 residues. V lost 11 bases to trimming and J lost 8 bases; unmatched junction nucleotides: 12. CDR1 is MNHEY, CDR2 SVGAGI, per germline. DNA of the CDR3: TGTGCCTGCGGGACAGGGTTCGTACCAGAAAAACTGTTTTTT. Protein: CACGTGFVPEKLFF.

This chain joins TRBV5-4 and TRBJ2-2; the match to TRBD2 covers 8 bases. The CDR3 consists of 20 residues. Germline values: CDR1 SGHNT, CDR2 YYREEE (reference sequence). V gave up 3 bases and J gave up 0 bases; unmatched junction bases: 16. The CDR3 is CASSSFGSREVHANTGELFF. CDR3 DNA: TGTGCCAGCAGCTCATTTGGATCGCGGGAGGTTCACGCGAACACCGGGGAGCTGTTTTTT. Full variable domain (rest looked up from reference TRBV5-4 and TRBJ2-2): ETGVTQSPTHLIKTRGQQVTLRCSSQSGHNTVSWYQQALGQGPQFIFQYYREEENGRGNFPPRFSGLQFPNYSSELNVNALELDDSALYLCASSSFGSREVHANTGELFFGEGSRLTVL.

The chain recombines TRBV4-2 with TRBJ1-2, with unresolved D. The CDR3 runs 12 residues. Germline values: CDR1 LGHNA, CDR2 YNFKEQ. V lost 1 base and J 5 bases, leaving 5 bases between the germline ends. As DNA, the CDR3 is TGTGCCAGCAGCCAAGTCGCGTATGGCTACACCTTC. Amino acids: CASSQVAYGYTF.

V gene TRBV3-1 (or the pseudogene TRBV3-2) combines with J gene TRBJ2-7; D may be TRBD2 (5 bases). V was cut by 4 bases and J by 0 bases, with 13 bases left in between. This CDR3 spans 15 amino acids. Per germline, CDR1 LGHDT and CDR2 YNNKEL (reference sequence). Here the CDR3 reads CASSLPGGSSYEQYF. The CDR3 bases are TGTGCCAGCAGCCTACCTGGAGGAAGCTCCTACGAGCAGTACTTC.

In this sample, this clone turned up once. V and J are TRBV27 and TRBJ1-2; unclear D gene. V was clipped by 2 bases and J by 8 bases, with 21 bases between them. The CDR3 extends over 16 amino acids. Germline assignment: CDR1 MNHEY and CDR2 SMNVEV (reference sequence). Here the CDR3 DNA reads TGTGCCAGCAGTTTAACGCATCTTGCGATAAGGGAGGGCTACACCTTC. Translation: CASSLTHLAIREGYTF.

CDR3 loop: CATRGGLAGGPSTDTQYF. CDR3 DNA: TGTGCCACCAGGGGAGGACTAGCGGGAGGCCCCTCCACAGATACGCAGTATTTT. The rearrangement joins TRBV24-1 to TRBJ2-3; 14 bases are shared with TRBD2. The CDR3 totals 18 residues. Germline V gene sequence: CDR1 KGHDR, CDR2 SFDVKD. V dropped 7 bases and J dropped 2; count of bases not matched to a gene: 10.

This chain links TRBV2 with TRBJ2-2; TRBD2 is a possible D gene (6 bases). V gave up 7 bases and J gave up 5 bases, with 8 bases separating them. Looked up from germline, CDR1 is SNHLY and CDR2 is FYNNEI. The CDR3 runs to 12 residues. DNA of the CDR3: TGTGCCAGCATTAGCGGTACCGGGGAGCTGTTTTTT. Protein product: CASISGTGELFF.

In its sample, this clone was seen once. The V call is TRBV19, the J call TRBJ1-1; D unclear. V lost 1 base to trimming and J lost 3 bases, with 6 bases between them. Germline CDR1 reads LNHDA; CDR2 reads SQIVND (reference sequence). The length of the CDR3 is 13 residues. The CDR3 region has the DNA TGTGCCAGTAGTATAGGAACGGACACTGAAGCTTTCTTT. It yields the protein CASSIGTDTEAFF.

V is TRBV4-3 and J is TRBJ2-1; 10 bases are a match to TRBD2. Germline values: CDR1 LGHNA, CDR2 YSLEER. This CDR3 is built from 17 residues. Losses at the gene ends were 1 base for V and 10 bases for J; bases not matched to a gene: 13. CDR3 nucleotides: TGCGCCAGCAGCCAAGGAGTAGCGCCTAGCGGGAGACGGGAGCAGTTCTTC. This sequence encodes CASSQGVAPSGRREQFF.

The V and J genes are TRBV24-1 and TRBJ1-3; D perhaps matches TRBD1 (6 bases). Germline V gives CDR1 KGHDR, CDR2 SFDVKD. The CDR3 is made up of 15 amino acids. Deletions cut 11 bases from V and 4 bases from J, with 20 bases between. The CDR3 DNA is TGTGCCATTGGAGGTCAGGGGTTGATGGGAAACACCATATATTTT. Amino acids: CAIGGQGLMGNTIYF.

The DNA of the CDR3 is TGTGCCAGCAGCTTAGGGTTCAGGGCTGGAAACACCATATATTTT. Its translation is CASSLGFRAGNTIYF. The gene calls are TRBV7-9 and TRBJ1-3, with D perhaps matching TRBD1 (5 bases). Germline CDR1 reads SEHNR; CDR2 reads FQNEAQ (reference sequence). The CDR3 spans 15 residues. With 1 base removed from V and 2 bases from J, the gap between germline ends came to 9 bases.

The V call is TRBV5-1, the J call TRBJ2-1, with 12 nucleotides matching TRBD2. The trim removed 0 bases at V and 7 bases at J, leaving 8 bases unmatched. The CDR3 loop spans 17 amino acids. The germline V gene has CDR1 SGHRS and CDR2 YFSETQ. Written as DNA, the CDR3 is TGCGCCAGCAGCTTGGAACTAGCGGGGGGTAGGGTTAATGAGCAGTTCTTC. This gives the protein CASSLELAGGRVNEQFF.

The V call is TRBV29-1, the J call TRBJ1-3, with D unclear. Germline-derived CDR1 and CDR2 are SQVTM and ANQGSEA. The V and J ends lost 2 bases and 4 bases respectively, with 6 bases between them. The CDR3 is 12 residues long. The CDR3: CSVEPRGNTIYF. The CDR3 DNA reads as TGCAGCGTTGAACCGAGGGGAAACACCATATATTTT.

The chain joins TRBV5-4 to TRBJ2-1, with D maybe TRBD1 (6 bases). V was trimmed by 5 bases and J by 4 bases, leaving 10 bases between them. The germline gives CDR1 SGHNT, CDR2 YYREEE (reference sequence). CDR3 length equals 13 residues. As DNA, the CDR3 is TGTGCCAGCAGTTATGACAGGTACAATGAGCAGTTCTTC. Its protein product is CASSYDRYNEQFF.

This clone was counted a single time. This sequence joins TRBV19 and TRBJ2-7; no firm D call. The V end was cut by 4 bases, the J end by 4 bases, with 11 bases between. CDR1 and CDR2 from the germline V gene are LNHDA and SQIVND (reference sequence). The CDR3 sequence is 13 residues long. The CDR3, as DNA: TGTGCCAGTAGTACCCGGGTGTCATACGAGCAGTACTTC. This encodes CASSTRVSYEQYF.

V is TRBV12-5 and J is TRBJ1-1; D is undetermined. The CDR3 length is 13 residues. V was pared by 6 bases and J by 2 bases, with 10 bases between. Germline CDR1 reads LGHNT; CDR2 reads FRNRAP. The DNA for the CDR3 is TGTGCTAGTGGCGCGGAAGTTAACACTGAAGCTTTCTTT. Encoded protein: CASGAEVNTEAFF.

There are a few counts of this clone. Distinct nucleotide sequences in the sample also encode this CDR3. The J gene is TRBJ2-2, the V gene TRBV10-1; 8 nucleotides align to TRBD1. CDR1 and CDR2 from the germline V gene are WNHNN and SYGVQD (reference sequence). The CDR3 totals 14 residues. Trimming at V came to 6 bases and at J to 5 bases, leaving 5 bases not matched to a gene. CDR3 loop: CASSRDRLTGELFF. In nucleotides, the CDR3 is TGCGCCAGCAGCCGGGACAGGTTGACCGGGGAGCTGTTTTTT.

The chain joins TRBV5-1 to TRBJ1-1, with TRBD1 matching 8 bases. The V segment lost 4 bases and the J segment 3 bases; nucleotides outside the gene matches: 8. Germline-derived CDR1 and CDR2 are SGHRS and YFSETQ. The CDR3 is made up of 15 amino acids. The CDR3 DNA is TGCGCCAGCAGCCTAGGGACAGGAGGGGACACTGAAGCTTTCTTT. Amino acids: CASSLGTGGDTEAFF.

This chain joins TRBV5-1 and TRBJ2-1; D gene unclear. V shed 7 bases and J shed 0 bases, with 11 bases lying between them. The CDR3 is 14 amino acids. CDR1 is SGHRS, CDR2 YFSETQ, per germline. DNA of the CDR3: TGCGCCAGCCTTAAAGAGTACTCCTACAATGAGCAGTTCTTC. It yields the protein CASLKEYSYNEQFF. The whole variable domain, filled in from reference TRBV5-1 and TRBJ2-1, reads KAGVTQTPRYLIKTRGQQVTLSCSPISGHRSVSWYQQTPGQGLQFLFEYFSETQRNKGNFPGRFSGRQFSNSRSEMNVSTLELGDSALYLCASLKEYSYNEQFFGPGTRLTVL.

The CDR3 bases are TGTGCCAGTAACAGGCTACTTAATGAAAAACTGTTTTTT. Translating it yields CASNRLLNEKLFF. The chain is built from TRBV19 and TRBJ1-4; a possible D gene is TRBD1 (5 bases). V lost 7 bases and J 4 bases, leaving 10 bases between the germline ends. Germline V gene data show CDR1 as LNHDA and CDR2 as SQIVND (reference sequence). The length of the CDR3 is 13 residues.

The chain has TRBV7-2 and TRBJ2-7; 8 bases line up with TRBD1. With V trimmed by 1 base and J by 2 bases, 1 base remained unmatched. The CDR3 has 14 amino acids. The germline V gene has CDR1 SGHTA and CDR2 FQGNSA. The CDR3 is CASSLGTGPYEQYF. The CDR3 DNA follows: TGTGCCAGCAGCTTAGGGACAGGGCCCTACGAGCAGTACTTC.

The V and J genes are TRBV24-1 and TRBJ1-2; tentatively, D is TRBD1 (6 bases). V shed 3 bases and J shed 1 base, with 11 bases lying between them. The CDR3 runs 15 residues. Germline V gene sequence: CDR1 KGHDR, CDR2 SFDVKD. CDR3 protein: CATSDGLDSNYGYTF. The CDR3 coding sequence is TGTGCCACCAGTGATGGGTTGGACAGTAACTATGGCTACACCTTC.

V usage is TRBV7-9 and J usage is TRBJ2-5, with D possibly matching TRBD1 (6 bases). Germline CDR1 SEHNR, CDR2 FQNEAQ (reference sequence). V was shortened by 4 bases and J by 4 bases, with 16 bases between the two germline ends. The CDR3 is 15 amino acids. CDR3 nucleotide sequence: TGTGCCAGCAGCTCAACAGGGTACGGAGGAGAGACCCAGTACTTC. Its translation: CASSSTGYGGETQYF.

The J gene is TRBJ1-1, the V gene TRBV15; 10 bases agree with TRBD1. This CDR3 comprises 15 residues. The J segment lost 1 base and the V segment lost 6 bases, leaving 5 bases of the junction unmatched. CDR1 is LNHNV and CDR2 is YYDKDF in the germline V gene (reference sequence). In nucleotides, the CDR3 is TGTGCCACCAGGAGTTGGGACAGGGGGAACACTGAAGCTTTCTTT. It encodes CATRSWDRGNTEAFF.

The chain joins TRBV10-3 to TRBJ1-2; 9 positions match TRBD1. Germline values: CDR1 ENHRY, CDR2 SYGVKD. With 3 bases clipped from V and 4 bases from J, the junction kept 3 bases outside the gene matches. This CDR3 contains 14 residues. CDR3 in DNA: TGTGCCATCAGTGAAGAGGGACAGGGCTATGGCTACACCTTC. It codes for CAISEEGQGYGYTF.

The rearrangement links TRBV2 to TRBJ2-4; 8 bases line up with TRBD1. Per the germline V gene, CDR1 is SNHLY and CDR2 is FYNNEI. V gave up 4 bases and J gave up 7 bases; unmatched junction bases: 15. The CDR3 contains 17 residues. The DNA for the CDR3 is TGTGCCAGCAGTGCAGAGACAGGGGTGTCCCCCCCGAACATTCAGTACTTC. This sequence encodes CASSAETGVSPPNIQYF.

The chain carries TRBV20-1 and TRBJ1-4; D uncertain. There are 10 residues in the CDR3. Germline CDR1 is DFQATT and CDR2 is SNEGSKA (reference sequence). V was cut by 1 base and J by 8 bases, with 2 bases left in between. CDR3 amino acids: CSARAEKLFF. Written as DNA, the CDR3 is TGCAGTGCTAGAGCGGAAAAACTGTTTTTT.